Listed below are T cell receptor beta chains from one sample, sequenced in a study of T cells of healthy individuals. TCRdb re-analysed the 5' RACE reads in MiXCR, keeping a single row per CDR3 protein. In the table there are tens of thousands of distinct CDR3 sequences, over 12% of which are singletons. Receptor source: a human donor in good health. CDR3s include the opening cysteine and the closing phenylalanine or tryptophan. The order of the fields is CDR3 protein, CDR3 DNA, J gene, D gene, CDR3 length, V gene, clone size. D genes are given only for firm matches. Not every row has a clone size; where given, it reads once, few, many or a size class.

CSARRAGGPRETQYF | TGCAGTGCTAGACGAGCGGGGGGGCCGAGAGAGACCCAGTACTTC | TRBJ2-5 | TRBD2 | 15 | TRBV20-1 | .
CASSLGQYNEQFF | TGCGCCAGCAGCTTGGGCCAATACAATGAGCAGTTCTTC | TRBJ2-1 | . | 13 | TRBV5-1 | .
CAWSDPRGDRTPLHF | TGTGCCTGGAGTGACCCCCGAGGGGATCGGACACCCCTCCACTTT | TRBJ1-6 | . | 15 | TRBV30 | many
CASSSTGGNSYNEQFF | TGCGCCAGCAGCAGTACGGGAGGTAACTCCTACAATGAGCAGTTCTTC | TRBJ2-1 | TRBD2 | 16 | TRBV5-1 | many
CSAGQGTEQYF | TGCAGTGCTGGACAGGGTACCGAGCAGTACTTC | TRBJ2-7 | TRBD1 | 11 | TRBV20-1 | .
CASSPPDRGLSSYEQYF | TGTGCCAGCTCACCTCCGGACAGGGGACTAAGCTCCTACGAGCAGTACTTC | TRBJ2-7 | TRBD1 | 17 | TRBV18 | .
CASASGQAGNTIYF | TGTGCCAGCGCCTCCGGACAAGCTGGAAACACCATATATTTT | TRBJ1-3 | . | 14 | TRBV6-5 | few
CASSLTMGTQKETQYF | TGTGCCAGCAGCTTAACCATGGGCACCCAGAAAGAGACCCAGTACTTC | TRBJ2-5 | . | 16 | TRBV7-9 | .
CSVVQGLYGYTF | TGCAGCGTTGTACAGGGCCTCTATGGCTACACCTTC | TRBJ1-2 | . | 12 | TRBV29-1 | many
CSARDPGQGLYEQYF | TGCAGTGCTAGAGACCCGGGACAGGGCCTCTACGAGCAGTACTTC | TRBJ2-7 | TRBD1 | 15 | TRBV20-1 | many
CASSQEGGAKTQYF | TGCGCCAGCAGCCAAGAAGGGGGCGCGAAAACCCAGTACTTC | TRBJ2-5 | TRBD1 | 14 | TRBV4-3 | few
CSASGTGYGETQYF | TGCAGTGCTAGCGGGACAGGGTATGGAGAGACCCAGTACTTC | TRBJ2-5 | TRBD1 | 14 | TRBV20-1 | many
CATSDSGGDTQYF | TGTGCCACCAGTGATTCGGGAGGAGATACGCAGTATTTT | TRBJ2-3 | TRBD2 | 13 | TRBV24-1 | few
CASSLGDRGTDTQYF | TGTGCCAGCAGTTTAGGGGACAGGGGCACAGATACGCAGTATTTT | TRBJ2-3 | TRBD1 | 15 | TRBV28 | many
CASSLAGGPGYEQFF | TGTGCCAGCAGCCTAGCGGGAGGGCCGGGCTATGAGCAGTTCTTC | TRBJ2-1 | TRBD2 | 15 | TRBV7-9 | many
CATEGGQPYGYTF | TGTGCCACCGAGGGCGGGCAGCCCTATGGCTACACCTTC | TRBJ1-2 | . | 13 | TRBV28 | .
CASSSGRGGRGDTQYF | TGTGCCAGCAGTTCGGGGCGGGGGGGCCGTGGAGATACGCAGTATTTT | TRBJ2-3 | TRBD2 | 16 | TRBV6-5 | many
CATRGTRGPGELFF | TGTGCCACCAGGGGGACCCGAGGACCCGGGGAGCTGTTTTTT | TRBJ2-2 | . | 14 | TRBV24-1 | many
CASTGRGFNEQFF | TGCGCCAGCACGGGACGGGGTTTCAATGAGCAGTTCTTC | TRBJ2-1 | . | 13 | TRBV5-1 | .
CASSYSKAGRLQETQYF | TGTGCCAGCAGTTACTCAAAAGCGGGCCGTCTGCAAGAGACCCAGTACTTC | TRBJ2-5 | . | 17 | TRBV6-2/TRBV6-3 | .
CASSTRDSYYGYTF | TGTGCCAGTAGTACCAGGGACAGCTACTATGGCTACACCTTC | TRBJ1-2 | TRBD1 | 14 | TRBV19 | .
CSVGFRDRGLEQYF | TGCAGCGTTGGATTTCGGGACAGGGGGCTTGAGCAGTACTTC | TRBJ2-7 | TRBD1 | 14 | TRBV29-1 | many
CATGFGDGTDTQYF | TGTGCCACTGGTTTTGGGGATGGCACAGATACGCAGTATTTT | TRBJ2-3 | . | 14 | TRBV19 | many
CASSLLWRGRGPYEQYF | TGTGCCAGCAGCTTGTTGTGGCGTGGCAGGGGACCCTACGAGCAGTACTTC | TRBJ2-7 | . | 17 | TRBV5-5 | many
CASSLIWGAEQFF | TGTGCCAGCAGCTTAATCTGGGGAGCTGAGCAGTTCTTC | TRBJ2-1 | . | 13 | TRBV11-2 | few
CASRPTGGGQPQHF | TGCGCCAGCAGGCCCACAGGGGGCGGGCAGCCCCAGCATTTT | TRBJ1-5 | TRBD1 | 14 | TRBV5-1 | .
CASTRGTSGPTDTQYF | TGTGCCAGCACCAGGGGGACTAGCGGGCCCACAGATACGCAGTATTTT | TRBJ2-3 | TRBD2 | 16 | TRBV6-6 | few
CSARDGTSGLSYNEQFF | TGCAGTGCTAGAGACGGGACTAGCGGACTCTCCTACAATGAGCAGTTCTTC | TRBJ2-1 | TRBD2 | 17 | TRBV20-1 | .
CASSFRAGVPDTQYF | TGTGCCAGCAGCTTCCGAGCGGGAGTCCCAGATACGCAGTATTTT | TRBJ2-3 | TRBD2 | 15 | TRBV7-9 | many
CAIEDEASTDTQYF | TGTGCCATCGAGGACGAAGCTAGCACAGATACGCAGTATTTT | TRBJ2-3 | . | 14 | TRBV10-3 | .
CASSLSRDSNQPQHF | TGTGCCAGCAGTTTAAGCCGAGACAGCAATCAGCCCCAGCATTTT | TRBJ1-5 | . | 15 | TRBV12-3/TRBV12-4 | many